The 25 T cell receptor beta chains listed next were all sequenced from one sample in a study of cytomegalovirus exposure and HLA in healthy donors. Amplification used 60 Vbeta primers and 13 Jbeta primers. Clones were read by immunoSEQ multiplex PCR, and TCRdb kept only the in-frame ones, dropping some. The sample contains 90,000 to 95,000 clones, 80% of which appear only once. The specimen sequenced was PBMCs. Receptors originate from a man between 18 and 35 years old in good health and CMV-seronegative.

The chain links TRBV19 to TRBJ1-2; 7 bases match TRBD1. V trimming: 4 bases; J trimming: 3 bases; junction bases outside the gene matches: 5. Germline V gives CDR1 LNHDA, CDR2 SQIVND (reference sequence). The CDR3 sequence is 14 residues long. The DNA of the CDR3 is TGTGCCAGTAGTAGACTGACAGGGTACTATGGCTACACCTTC. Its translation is CASSRLTGYYGYTF. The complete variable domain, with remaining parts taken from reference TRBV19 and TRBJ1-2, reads DGGITQSPKYLFRKEGQNVTLSCEQNLNHDAMYWYRQDPGQGLRLIYYSQIVNDFQKGDIAEGYSVSREKKESFPLTVTSAQKNPTAFYLCASSRLTGYYGYTFGSGTRLTVV.

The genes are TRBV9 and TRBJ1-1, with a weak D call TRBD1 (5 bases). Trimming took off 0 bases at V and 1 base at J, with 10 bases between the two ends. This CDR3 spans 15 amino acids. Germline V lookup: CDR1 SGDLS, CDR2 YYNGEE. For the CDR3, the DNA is TGTGCCAGCAGCGTAGCTGGCAGGGAGAACACTGAAGCTTTCTTT. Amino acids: CASSVAGRENTEAFF.

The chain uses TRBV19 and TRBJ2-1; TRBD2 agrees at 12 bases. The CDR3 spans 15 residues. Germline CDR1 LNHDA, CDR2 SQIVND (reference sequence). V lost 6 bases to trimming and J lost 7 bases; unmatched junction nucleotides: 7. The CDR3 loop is CASRSSGGAGNEQFF. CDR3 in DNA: TGTGCCAGTAGGTCTAGCGGGGGGGCAGGGAATGAGCAGTTCTTC.

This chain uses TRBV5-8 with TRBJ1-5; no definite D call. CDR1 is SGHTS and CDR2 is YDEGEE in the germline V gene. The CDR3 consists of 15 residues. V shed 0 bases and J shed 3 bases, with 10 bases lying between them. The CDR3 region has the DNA TGTGCCAGCAGCTTGGAGCCGGGGTCCAATCAGCCCCAGCATTTT. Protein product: CASSLEPGSNQPQHF.

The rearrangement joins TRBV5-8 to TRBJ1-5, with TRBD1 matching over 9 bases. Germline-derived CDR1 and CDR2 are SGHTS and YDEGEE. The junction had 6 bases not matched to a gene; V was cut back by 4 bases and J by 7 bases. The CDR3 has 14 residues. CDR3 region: CASSKNRGRQPQHF. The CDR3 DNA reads TGTGCCAGCAGCAAAAACAGGGGGCGACAGCCCCAGCATTTT.

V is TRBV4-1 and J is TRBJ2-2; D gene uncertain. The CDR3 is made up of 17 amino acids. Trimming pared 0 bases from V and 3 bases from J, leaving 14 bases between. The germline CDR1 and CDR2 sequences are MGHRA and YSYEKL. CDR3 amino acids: CASSQEDLGTYTGELFF. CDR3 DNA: TGCGCCAGCAGCCAAGAAGATCTAGGTACCTACACCGGGGAGCTGTTTTTT.

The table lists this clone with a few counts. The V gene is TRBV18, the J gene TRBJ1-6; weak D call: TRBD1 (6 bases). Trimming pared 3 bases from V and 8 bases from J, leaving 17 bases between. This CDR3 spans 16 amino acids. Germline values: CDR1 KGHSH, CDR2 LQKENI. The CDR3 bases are TGTGCCAGCTCACCCCCTGGACAGAAACAGTATTCACCCCTCCACTTT. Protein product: CASSPPGQKQYSPLHF.

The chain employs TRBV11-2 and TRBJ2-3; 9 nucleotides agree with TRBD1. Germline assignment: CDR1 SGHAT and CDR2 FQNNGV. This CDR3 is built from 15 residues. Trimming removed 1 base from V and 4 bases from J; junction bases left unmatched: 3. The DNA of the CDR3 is TGTGCCAGCAGCTTAGGGGGACAGGGCCCAGATACGCAGTATTTT. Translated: CASSLGGQGPDTQYF.

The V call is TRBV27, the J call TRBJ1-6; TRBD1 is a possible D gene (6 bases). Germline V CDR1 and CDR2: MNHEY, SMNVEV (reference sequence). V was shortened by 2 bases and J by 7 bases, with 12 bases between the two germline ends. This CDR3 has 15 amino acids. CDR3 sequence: CASSLEGVENSPLHF. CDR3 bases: TGTGCCAGCAGTTTAGAGGGGGTAGAGAATTCACCCCTCCACTTT.

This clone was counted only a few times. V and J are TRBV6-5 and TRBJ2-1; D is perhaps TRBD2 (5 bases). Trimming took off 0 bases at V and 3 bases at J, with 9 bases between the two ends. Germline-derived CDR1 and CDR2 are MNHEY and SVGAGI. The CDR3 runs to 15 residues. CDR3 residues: CASSYSVGDYNEQFF. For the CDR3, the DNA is TGTGCCAGCAGTTACTCGGTGGGAGACTACAATGAGCAGTTCTTC.

The CDR3 is CASSLYLGGGTPYEQYF. CDR3 DNA sequence: TGTGCCAGCAGCTTATATCTGGGCGGGGGGACCCCCTACGAGCAGTACTTC. The rearrangement uses TRBV7-2 and TRBJ2-5; 8 bases line up with TRBD2. The J call is doubtful: the DNA matches TRBJ2-7 better. The V gene's germline CDR1 is SGHTA and CDR2 FQGNSA. CDR3 length: 17 residues.

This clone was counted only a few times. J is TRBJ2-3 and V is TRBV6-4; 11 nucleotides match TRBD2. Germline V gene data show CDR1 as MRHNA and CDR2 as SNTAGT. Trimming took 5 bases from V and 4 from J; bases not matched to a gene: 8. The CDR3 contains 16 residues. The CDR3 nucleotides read TGTGCCAGCAGTCAAACCGGGACTAGCGGCTCAGATACGCAGTATTTT. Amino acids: CASSQTGTSGSDTQYF.

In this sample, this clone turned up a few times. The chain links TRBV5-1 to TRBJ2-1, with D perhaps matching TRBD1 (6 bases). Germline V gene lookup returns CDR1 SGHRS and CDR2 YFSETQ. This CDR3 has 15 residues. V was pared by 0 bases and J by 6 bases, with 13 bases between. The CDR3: CASSLEAGAVNEQFF. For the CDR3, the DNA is TGCGCCAGCAGCTTGGAGGCAGGGGCGGTCAATGAGCAGTTCTTC.

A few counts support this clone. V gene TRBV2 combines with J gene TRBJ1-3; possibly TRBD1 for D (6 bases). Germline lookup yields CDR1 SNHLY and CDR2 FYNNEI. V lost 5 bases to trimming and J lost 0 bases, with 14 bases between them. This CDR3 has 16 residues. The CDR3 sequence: CASSPQTGLSGNTIYF. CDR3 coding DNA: TGTGCCAGCAGTCCGCAGACAGGACTCTCTGGAAACACCATATATTTT.

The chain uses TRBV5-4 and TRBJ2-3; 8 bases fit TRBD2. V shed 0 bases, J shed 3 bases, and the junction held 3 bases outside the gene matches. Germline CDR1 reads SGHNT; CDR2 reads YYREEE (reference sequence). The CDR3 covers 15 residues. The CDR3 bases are TGTGCCAGCAGCTTGGCCCGGGAGGGAACAGATACGCAGTATTTT. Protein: CASSLAREGTDTQYF.

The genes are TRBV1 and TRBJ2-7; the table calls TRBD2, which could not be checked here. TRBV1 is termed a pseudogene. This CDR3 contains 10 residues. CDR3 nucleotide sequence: TGCACGTCGGGGATCTACGAGCAGTACTTC. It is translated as CTSGIYEQYF.

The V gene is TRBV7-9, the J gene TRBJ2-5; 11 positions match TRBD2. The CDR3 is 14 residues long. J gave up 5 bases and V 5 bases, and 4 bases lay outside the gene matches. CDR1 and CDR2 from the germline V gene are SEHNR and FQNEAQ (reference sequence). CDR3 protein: CASSVSGGVETQYF. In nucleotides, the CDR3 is TGTGCCAGCAGCGTTAGCGGGGGGGTGGAGACCCAGTACTTC.

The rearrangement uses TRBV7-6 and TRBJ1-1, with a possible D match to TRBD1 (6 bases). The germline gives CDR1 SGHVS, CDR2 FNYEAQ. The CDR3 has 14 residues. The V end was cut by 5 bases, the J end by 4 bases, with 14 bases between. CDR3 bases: TGTGCCAGCAGCCCGGAGTCCAGGGGCACTGAAGCTTTCTTT. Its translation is CASSPESRGTEAFF.

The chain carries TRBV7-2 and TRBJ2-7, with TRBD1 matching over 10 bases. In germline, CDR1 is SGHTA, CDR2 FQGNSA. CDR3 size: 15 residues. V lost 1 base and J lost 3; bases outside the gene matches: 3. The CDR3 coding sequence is TGTGCCAGCAGCTTAGGATGGGACAGGGGCTACGAGCAGTACTTC. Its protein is CASSLGWDRGYEQYF.

The CDR3 loop is CASGHSGSNQPQHF. The CDR3 DNA reads as TGTGCCAGCGGCCACTCAGGGAGCAATCAGCCCCAGCATTTT. V usage is TRBV7-9 and J usage is TRBJ1-5; a possible D gene is TRBD1 (5 bases). Germline values: CDR1 SEHNR, CDR2 FQNEAQ (reference sequence). Trimming removed 8 bases from V and 1 base from J, with 12 bases in between. This CDR3 region has 14 residues. The entire variable domain, with the rest obtained from reference TRBV7-9 and TRBJ1-5, is as follows: DTGVSQNPRHKITKRGQNVTFRCDPISEHNRLYWYRQTLGQGPEFLTYFQNEAQLEKSRLLSDRFSAERPKGSFSTLEIQRTEQGDSAMYLCASGHSGSNQPQHFGDGTRLSIL.

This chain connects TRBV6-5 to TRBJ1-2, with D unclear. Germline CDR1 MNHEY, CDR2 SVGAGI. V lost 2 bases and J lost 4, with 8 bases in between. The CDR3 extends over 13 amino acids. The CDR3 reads CASSYDISYGYTF. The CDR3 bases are TGTGCCAGCAGTTACGACATAAGCTATGGCTACACCTTC.

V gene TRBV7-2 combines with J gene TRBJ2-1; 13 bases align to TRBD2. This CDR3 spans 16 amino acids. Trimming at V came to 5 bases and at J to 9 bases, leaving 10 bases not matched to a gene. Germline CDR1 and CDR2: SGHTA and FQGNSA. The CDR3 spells CASSASLAGGRGEQFF. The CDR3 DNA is TGTGCCAGCAGCGCCTCACTAGCGGGGGGGCGAGGTGAGCAGTTCTTC.

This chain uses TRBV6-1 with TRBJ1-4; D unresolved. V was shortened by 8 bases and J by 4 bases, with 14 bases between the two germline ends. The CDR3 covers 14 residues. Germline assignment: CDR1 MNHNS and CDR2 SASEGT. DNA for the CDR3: TGTGCCAGCGGAGGCGACGGGGTTAATGAAAAACTGTTTTTT. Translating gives CASGGDGVNEKLFF.

The CDR3 DNA follows: TGTGCCATCAGTGAGAGGGGGGGTTCGATGGAGACCCAGTACTTC. Translating it yields CAISERGGSMETQYF. The rearrangement uses TRBV10-3 and TRBJ2-5; a possible D gene is TRBD2 (7 bases). The CDR3 spans 15 residues. Per the germline V gene, CDR1 is ENHRY and CDR2 is SYGVKD. Trimming removed 2 bases at V and 5 bases at J, with 15 bases between.

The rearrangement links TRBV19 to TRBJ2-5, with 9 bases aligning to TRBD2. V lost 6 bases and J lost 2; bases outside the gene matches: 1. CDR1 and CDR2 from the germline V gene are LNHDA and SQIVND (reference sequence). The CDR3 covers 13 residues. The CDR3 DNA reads TGTGCCAGTAGGCTAGCGGGACAAGAGACCCAGTACTTC. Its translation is CASRLAGQETQYF.